Listed here is a single T cell receptor beta chain. Antigen specificity is unknown. This sample is part of a study of T cell repertoires in cytomegalovirus infection. TCRdb recomputed calls from the reads with MiXCR, one row per CDR3 protein. This table holds under 450,000 distinct CDR3 sequences, roughly a third found once. The CDR3 length is 16 residues. CDR1 is MNHEY, CDR2 SVGEGT, per germline. Deletions cut 5 bases from V and 4 bases from J, with 18 bases between. The sequences come from cultured PBMCs, collected from culture after CMV antigen stimulation. The chain has TRBV6-2 or TRBV6-3 and TRBJ2-1; D could derive from TRBD1 or TRBD2 (6 bases each). The clonotype was recovered from a human donor in good health (CMV status not recorded). Some clones in this sample may be carry-over from other donors' samples. This CDR3 reads CASSELARGKYNEQFF. The CDR3 DNA sequence: TGTGCCAGCAGTGAACTAGCAAGGGGGAAATACAATGAGCAGTTCTTC.